These T cell receptor beta chains were read from a single sample in a study of blood T cells in healthy people across ages. TCRdb re-called the 5' RACE reads with MiXCR, one entry per CDR3 protein. In the table there are 800,000 to 900,000 distinct CDR3 sequences, 62% of which are singletons. Sequenced material: blood. These receptors all come from a man aged 25 to 40 in good health. CDR3s include the opening cysteine and the closing phenylalanine or tryptophan. A D gene is named only where the DNA matches it firmly. Clone size is given for some rows only: seen once, a few or many times, or a class if the clone is expanded.

>TRBJ1-5|NA|NA|TRBV10-3
CAISEGREVQPQHF
TGTGCCATCAGTGAAGGTAGGGAGGTTCAGCCCCAGCATTTT
>TRBJ2-3|NA|NA|TRBV28
CASAQGSDTQYF
TGTGCCAGCGCCCAGGGATCAGATACGCAGTATTTT
>TRBJ2-4|few|NA|TRBV7-2
CASSLGRLAKNIQYF
TGTGCCAGCAGCTTAGGAAGATTAGCCAAAAACATTCAGTACTTC
>TRBJ2-5|NA|NA|TRBV9
CASSVDPGTETQYF
TGTGCCAGCAGCGTAGATCCAGGGACAGAGACCCAGTACTTC
>TRBJ2-7|NA|TRBD2|TRBV5-1
CASSPSPPLAGDFYEQYF
TGCGCCAGCAGCCCCAGTCCGCCTTTAGCGGGGGATTTCTACGAGCAGTACTTC
>TRBJ1-1|NA|NA|TRBV20-1
CSAMDSTNTEAFF
TGCAGTGCCATGGACAGCACGAACACTGAAGCTTTCTTT
>TRBJ1-4|NA|TRBD1|TRBV9
CASSNTGGSDEKLFF
TGTGCCAGCAGCAACACAGGGGGCAGCGATGAAAAACTGTTTTTT
>TRBJ1-6|NA|TRBD1|TRBV7-2
CASSPRQGLNSPLHF
TGTGCCAGCAGCCCCAGACAGGGGCTAAATTCACCCCTCCACTTT
>TRBJ1-2|NA|NA|TRBV7-9
CASSPAGSPYNYGYTF
TGTGCCAGCAGCCCGGCCGGGTCACCCTATAACTATGGCTACACCTTC
>TRBJ1-2|NA|TRBD1|TRBV5-1
CASSSTGGDRYGYTF
TGCGCCAGCAGCTCTACAGGGGGCGATCGTTATGGCTACACCTTC
>TRBJ2-1|NA|NA|TRBV28
CASSLRGQSSYNEQFF
TGTGCCAGCAGTTTACGAGGACAGAGCTCCTACAATGAGCAGTTCTTC
>TRBJ2-7|NA|NA|TRBV12-3/TRBV12-4
CASSFPDNSYNEQYF
TGTGCCAGCAGTTTTCCGGATAACTCCTACAATGAGCAGTACTTC
>TRBJ1-6|NA|TRBD1|TRBV4-2
CASTNQGAWVNSPLHF
TGTGCCAGCACAAACCAGGGGGCTTGGGTGAATTCACCCCTCCACTTT
>TRBJ2-7|NA|TRBD2|TRBV20-1
CSAPLAGGPYEQYF
TGCAGTGCCCCTCTAGCGGGGGGGCCCTACGAGCAGTACTTC
>TRBJ2-7|NA|NA|TRBV7-9
CASRKPGLGEEQYF
TGTGCCAGCAGAAAACCGGGACTGGGAGAGGAGCAGTACTTC
>TRBJ1-3|NA|NA|TRBV7-9
CASSLANTRHSGNTIYF
TGTGCCAGCAGCTTAGCAAATACAAGACACTCTGGAAACACCATATATTTT
>TRBJ2-1|many|NA|TRBV21-1
CASSKLKNEQFF
TGTGCCAGCAGCAAATTAAAGAATGAGCAGTTCTTC
>TRBJ1-1|NA|NA|TRBV4-3
CASSVEFGDTEAFF
TGCGCCAGCAGCGTCGAGTTCGGGGACACTGAAGCTTTCTTT
>TRBJ1-4|NA|NA|TRBV6-5
CASSYSMAATNEKLFF
TGTGCCAGCAGTTACTCGATGGCAGCAACTAATGAAAAACTGTTTTTT
>TRBJ2-3|NA|NA|TRBV7-2
CASSLSEATDTQYF
TGTGCCAGCAGCCTAAGCGAGGCCACAGATACGCAGTATTTT
>TRBJ1-2|NA|NA|TRBV20-1
CSARGGHYGYTF
TGCAGTGCTAGGGGTGGCCACTATGGCTACACCTTC
>TRBJ2-7|NA|TRBD1|TRBV4-2
CASSGLGQGGYEQYF
TGTGCCAGCAGCGGGCTCGGACAGGGCGGCTACGAGCAGTACTTC
>TRBJ2-1|NA|NA|TRBV28
CATHGQITYNEQFF
TGTGCCACCCATGGACAGATAACCTACAATGAGCAGTTCTTC
>TRBJ2-7|NA|TRBD1|TRBV7-6
CASSFGTGRYEQYF
TGTGCCAGCAGCTTCGGGACAGGACGATACGAGCAGTACTTC
>TRBJ2-6|NA|NA|TRBV10-3
CAIQGASGANVLTF
TGTGCCATTCAGGGAGCCTCTGGGGCCAACGTCCTGACTTTC
>TRBJ2-4|NA|NA|TRBV7-2
CASSPSGATGYEQHF
TGTGCCAGCAGCCCCTCGGGGGCGACGGGCTACGAGCAGCACTTC
>TRBJ2-7|many|TRBD1|TRBV29-1
CSVEDPQGAPGEQYF
TGCAGCGTTGAAGACCCCCAGGGGGCGCCGGGCGAGCAGTACTTC
>TRBJ2-4|few|NA|TRBV2
CASSDLGRVMFGNIQYF
TGTGCCAGCAGTGACTTGGGCAGGGTTATGTTCGGGAACATTCAGTACTTC
>TRBJ2-7|once|NA|TRBV2
CASSNLDSSEQYF
TGTGCCAGCAGCAACCTAGACAGTTCAGAGCAGTACTTC
>TRBJ2-7|NA|NA|TRBV9
CPSSVDSYYEQYF
TGTCCCAGCAGCGTAGACAGTTACTACGAGCAGTACTTC
>TRBJ2-3|NA|NA|TRBV3-1
CASSQIFRSTDTQYF
TGTGCCAGCAGCCAGATTTTCCGGTCTACAGATACGCAGTATTTT
>TRBJ1-2|NA|NA|TRBV24-1
CATSDSRAGLRNYGYTF
TGTGCCACCAGTGATTCCCGGGCAGGGCTGAGAAACTATGGCTACACCTTC
>TRBJ2-7|few|NA|TRBV7-9
CASSPQLVTRPYEQYF
TGTGCCAGCAGCCCCCAACTAGTAACCCGACCCTACGAGCAGTACTTC
>TRBJ1-6|few|TRBD1|TRBV20-1
CSAPLGVDRDSPLHF
TGCAGTGCTCCCCTTGGGGTGGACAGGGATTCACCCCTCCACTTT
>TRBJ2-5|NA|NA|TRBV29-1
CSVCRGQETQYF
TGCAGCGTGTGCCGGGGACAAGAGACCCAGTACTTC
>TRBJ2-2|NA|TRBD1|TRBV7-6
CASSPRWGTGLNTGELFF
TGTGCCAGCAGCCCCCGATGGGGGACAGGGTTGAACACCGGGGAGCTGTTTTTT
>TRBJ2-7|NA|TRBD1|TRBV9
CASSAGQGVAYEQYF
TGTGCCAGCAGCGCCGGACAGGGGGTCGCCTACGAGCAGTACTTC
>TRBJ2-1|NA|TRBD1|TRBV3-1
CASSQDWGRAGGNEQFF
TGTGCCAGCAGCCAAGATTGGGGGCGGGCAGGGGGCAATGAGCAGTTCTTC
>TRBJ2-4|few|NA|TRBV7-2
CASSPWGRQAGNIQYF
TGTGCCAGCAGCCCATGGGGGCGACAGGCGGGAAACATTCAGTACTTC
>TRBJ2-7|few|TRBD1|TRBV7-8
CASSLGDRYEQYF
TGTGCCAGCAGCTTAGGGGACAGATACGAGCAGTACTTC
>TRBJ2-7|NA|NA|TRBV29-1
CSVVRAQEAYEQYF
TGCAGCGTTGTCAGGGCTCAGGAGGCATACGAGCAGTACTTC
>TRBJ2-5|NA|NA|TRBV20-1
CSASQTRRETQYF
TGCAGTGCTAGCCAAACTAGAAGAGAGACCCAGTACTTC